The clone carrying this T cell receptor beta chain was recorded at least ten times. Its matching antigen is unknown. Documented time point: newly diagnosed GD, antithyroid drugs for less than 3 months. Making the TCR library involved RNA that had been extracted from PBMCs. This specimen comes from a study of regulatory T cells in long-lasting Graves disease. Looking at the study overall: Newly diagnosed Graves' patients had under 3 months of antithyroid drugs.

For TCR beta, libraries came from iRepertoire HTBI primers and Arm-PCR of CDR3 regions. TCRdb itself ran the multiplex PCR reads through MiXCR, one entry per CDR3 protein. The sample has around 450,000 distinct CDR3 sequences, 15% to 20% seen once. General study points: Persistent-disease Graves' patients showed less TCR diversity than new cases. Between persistent patients, more than 2,500 public clonotypes were shared, exceeding the roughly 1,000 shared between new patients.

This CDR3 contains 13 residues. V dropped 4 bases and J dropped 7; count of bases not matched to a gene: 4. Germline V lookup: CDR1 MDHEN, CDR2 SYDVKM. These sequences were also reported in another study, on T cells in Graves' hyperthyroidism and ophthalmopathy. From that study: Clinical symptoms, serum thyroxine, TRAb, thyroid ultrasound and orbital computed tomography informed diagnoses.

The receptor was isolated from a man aged 35-49 years with Graves disease. The chain is built from TRBV28 and TRBJ1-1; TRBD1 aligns across 9 bases. The specimen was peripheral blood mononuclear cells (PBMCs), collected at new diagnosis, from a patient treated with antithyroid drugs. For the CDR3, the DNA is TGTGCCAGCAGTTGGGACAGGGAAAATGAAGCTTTCTTT. Its protein is CASSWDRENEAFF.